This T cell receptor beta chain came from a study of Graves' ophthalmopathy and Graves' hyperthyroidism (dated by TCRdb to 2017 to 2018). Looking at the study overall: Peripheral blood samples were taken at the time of initial diagnosis, before any treatment was given. The study used TCR beta repertoire signatures to distinguish Graves' ophthalmopathy from Graves' hyperthyroidism and to predict progression to ophthalmopathy. In total, 135 blood samples were TCR-sequenced: 43 ophthalmopathy, approximately 75 hyperthyroidism and roughly 17 hyperthyroidism-to-ophthalmopathy patients. To explore V-J signatures distinguishing ophthalmopathy from hyperthyroidism, a discovery set of 100 patients (around 42 ophthalmopathy, 57 stable hyperthyroidism) was enrolled. The independent validation cohort included approximately 19 hyperthyroidism patients plus 17 patients who later progressed from hyperthyroidism to ophthalmopathy. In more than five hyperthyroidism patients, T-cell repertoires of thyroid tissue and blood were compared. After sampling, hyperthyroidism patients received methimazole starting at 30 mg daily, and ophthalmopathy patients received high-dose intravenous methylprednisolone. The 75 to 100 discovery patients were randomly divided into training and test sets at a 7:3 ratio. Summary of the overall study and its limitations: Among expanded thyroid clonotypes with frequency above 0.001, most also showed up in blood, which suggests that blood repertoires may reflect the thyroid immune response. In validation, the model predicted ophthalmopathy progression with nearly 71% sensitivity and 72.22% specificity; roughly eleven predicted patients were CT-confirmed with GO in a median of approximately 6.5 months. The 13-signature model separated ophthalmopathy from stable hyperthyroidism with around 90% sensitivity and 81.08% specificity in cross-validation, and 80%/75% in the test set. Sample size was not predetermined statistically, and investigators were not blinded to group allocation.

For repertoire sequencing, the TCR beta CDR3 regions were amplified from RNA transcripts. The first round of RT-PCR was done with HTBI primers and the Qiagen OneStep RT-PCR kit, and was followed by a second round of multiplex PCR, then size selection and purification. Libraries were sequenced on an Illumina HiSeq2000 using paired-end 100 bp reads. Per the source publication's procedure: SOAPnuke was used to process the reads, throwing out any read that had adapters, had uncalled bases, had a mean Phred below 15, or lacked an exact constant-primer or identifier match. COPE v1.2.5 was used to merge the high-quality paired reads. Each unique nucleotide sequence was defined as a clonotype, and clonotypes were aligned to IMGT TRB V, D and J references with MiTCR v1.1. Analysis was restricted to V-J combinations with a frequency above 0.0001, which covered over 98% of repertoires. For each V-J combination, a TCR clonal expansion and chaos score was defined as F50 clonal expansion divided by the chaos observed in the TCRdist matrix. Welch's t-statistics and random forest were used to reduce features to approximately 13 V-J combinations, which were fed into a naive Bayes classifier. The Morisita-Horn index was used to measure how similar the thyroid and blood repertoires were. Starting from the raw public reads, TCRdb applied fastp trimming at Q25, assembled clones with MiXCR and retained in-frame beta chains. Rows with a matching CDR3 protein are joined into one entry that keeps the most common DNA and genes. TCRdb, rather than the study authors, made the V and J calls. In this sample the table shows some 210,000 distinct CDR3 sequences, just under 30% of which occur a single time. The ten largest make up around 10% of the sample.

This clonotype was observed many times. There is no known antigen for this receptor. The record has no base qualities; no much larger clone is one base away. Clipping removes 5 bases from V and 6 bases from J, with 10 as the unmatched junction base count. The CDR3 has 16 amino acids, counting the end cysteine and phenylalanine. The retained sequence is limited to the CDR3, 48 bases, with the frame set at the first base. Via the germline V gene, CDR1 is MNHEY and CDR2 SVGAGI. Ophthalmopathy patients had moderately to severely active disease, Clinical Activity Score of at least 3, NOSPECS grade of at least 4, and disease duration under 3 months. Patients were excluded if they had other autoimmune diseases, uncontrolled infections, pregnancy or lactation. Diagnosis was based on clinical symptoms, serum thyroxine, TRAb, thyroid ultrasound and orbital computed tomography. PBMCs were isolated from approximately 10 ml of fresh peripheral blood by Ficoll-Paque density gradient centrifugation. Trizol reagent was used to extract the total RNA, and its quality was then checked on an Agilent 2100 Bioanalyzer.

This TCR came from a man in his fifties or sixties with Graves' ophthalmopathy. Donor details come from another sample of the same person, matched by shared clones. Material for sequencing was peripheral blood. The chain employs TRBV6-5 and TRBJ2-5, with 12 bases aligning to TRBD1. At the DNA level, the sequence is TGTGCCAGCAGTCCCTGGGGGACAGGGGGCCGGAAGACCCAGTACTTC. Its protein is CASSPWGTGGRKTQYF.